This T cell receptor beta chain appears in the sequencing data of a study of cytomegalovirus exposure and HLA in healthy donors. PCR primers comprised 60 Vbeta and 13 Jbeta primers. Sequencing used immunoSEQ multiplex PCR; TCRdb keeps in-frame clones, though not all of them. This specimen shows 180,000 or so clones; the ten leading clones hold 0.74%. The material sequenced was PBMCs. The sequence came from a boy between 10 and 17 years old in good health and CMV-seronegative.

CDR3 sequence (DNA): TGTGCCAGTAGTGGGGGGCTAGCGGGGGCCCGCACAGATACGCAGTATTTT. It encodes CASSGGLAGARTDTQYF. The rearrangement uses TRBV19 and TRBJ2-3, with 10 nucleotides matching TRBD2. From germline, CDR1 is LNHDA and CDR2 SQIVND (reference sequence). V trimming: 5 bases; J trimming: 1 base; junction bases outside the gene matches: 9. This CDR3 comprises 17 residues.